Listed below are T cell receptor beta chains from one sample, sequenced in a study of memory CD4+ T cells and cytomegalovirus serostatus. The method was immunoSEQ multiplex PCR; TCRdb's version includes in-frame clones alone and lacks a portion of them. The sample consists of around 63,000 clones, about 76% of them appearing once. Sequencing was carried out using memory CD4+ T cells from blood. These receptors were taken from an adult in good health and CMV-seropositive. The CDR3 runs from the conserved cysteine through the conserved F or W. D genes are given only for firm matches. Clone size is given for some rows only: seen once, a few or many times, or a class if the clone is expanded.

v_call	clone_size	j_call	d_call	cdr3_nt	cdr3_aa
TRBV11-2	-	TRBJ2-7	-	TGTGCCAGCAGCTTGACAGCGTCCTGGGAGCAGTACTTC	CASSLTASWEQYF
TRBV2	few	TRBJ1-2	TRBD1	TGTGCCAGCAGTCCTGACAGGGAACTTGGCTACACCTTC	CASSPDRELGYTF
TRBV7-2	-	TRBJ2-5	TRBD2	TGTGCCAGCAGCTCCGGGACTAGCGGACTTAGAGGGGAGACCCAGTACTTC	CASSSGTSGLRGETQYF
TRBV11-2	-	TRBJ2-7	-	TGTGCCAGCAGCTTGGGCAGGAACTACGAGCAGTACTTC	CASSLGRNYEQYF
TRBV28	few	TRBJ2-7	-	TGTGCCAGCAGTTTCCCAGGGAGAGGGCTCGAGCAGTACTTC	CASSFPGRGLEQYF
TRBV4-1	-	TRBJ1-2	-	TGCGCCAGCAGCCAAGGGCAGACATCGGGCTATGGCTACACCTTC	CASSQGQTSGYGYTF
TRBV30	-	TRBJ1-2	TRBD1	TGTGCCGAAATCCGGACAGGGGCAGGCTACACCTTC	CAEIRTGAGYTF
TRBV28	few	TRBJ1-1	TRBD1	TGTGCCAGCAGGTATCCGGGACAGGGGGCTTGGGAAGCTTTCTTT	CASRYPGQGAWEAFF
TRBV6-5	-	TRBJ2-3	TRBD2	TGTGCCAGCGGAGGCGGGGGAACAGATACGCAGTATTTT	CASGGGGTDTQYF
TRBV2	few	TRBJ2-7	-	TGTGCCAGCAGTGAAGCGAACTACGAGCAGTACTTC	CASSEANYEQYF
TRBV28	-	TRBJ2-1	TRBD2	TGTGCCAGCAGTTATAGCGGGAGGGCCTTCTACAATGAGCAGTTCTTC	CASSYSGRAFYNEQFF
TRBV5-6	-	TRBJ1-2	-	TGTGCCAGCAGCCTTACAGGGAGAGGGCTTGGAGGCTACACCTTC	CASSLTGRGLGGYTF
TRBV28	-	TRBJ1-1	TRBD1	TGTGCCAGCAGTTTATTAGGGACAGGGGGATTGAACACTGAAGCTTTCTTT	CASSLLGTGGLNTEAFF
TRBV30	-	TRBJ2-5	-	TGTGCCTGGACAGGGGTCAGCCAAGAGACCCAGTACTTC	CAWTGVSQETQYF
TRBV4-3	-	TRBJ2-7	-	TGCGCCAGCAGCCAAGAACCGGGACACATTAGTGGTCTCCACGAGCAGTACTTC	CASSQEPGHISGLHEQYF
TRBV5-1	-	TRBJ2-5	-	TGCGCCAGCAGCTTGACCTGGTCGAGGGGGGATCTACAAGAGACCCAGTACTTC	CASSLTWSRGDLQETQYF
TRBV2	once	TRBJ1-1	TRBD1	TGTGCCAGCAGGTTACAGGGGGCTGAAGCTTTCTTT	CASRLQGAEAFF
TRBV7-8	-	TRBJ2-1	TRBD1	TGTGCCAGCAGCTTCGGCGGACAGGGTAAAAATGAGCAGTTCTTC	CASSFGGQGKNEQFF
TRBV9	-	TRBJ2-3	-	TGTGCCAGCAGCGTAGTGCCAGATACGCAGTATTTT	CASSVVPDTQYF
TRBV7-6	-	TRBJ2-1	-	TGTGCCAGCAGCTTAGCCCGGACTGAGAGCTATGAGCAGTTCTTC	CASSLARTESYEQFF
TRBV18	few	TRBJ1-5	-	TGTGCCAGCTCACAAGAGACAGGAGAGAATCAGCCCCAGCATTTT	CASSQETGENQPQHF
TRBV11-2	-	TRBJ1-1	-	TGTGCCAGCAGCTTAGATATAGGGCGACTGAACACTGAAGCTTTCTTT	CASSLDIGRLNTEAFF
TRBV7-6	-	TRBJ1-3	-	TGTGCCAGCCGTACCTTCCCCTCTGGAAACACCATATATTTT	CASRTFPSGNTIYF
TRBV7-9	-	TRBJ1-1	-	TGTGCCAGCAGCTCGGGGGCGGGGCTCCCCACTGAAGCTTTCTTT	CASSSGAGLPTEAFF
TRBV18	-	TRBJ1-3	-	TGTGCCAGCTCAGAAGCGGGTACTGGAAACACCATATATTTT	CASSEAGTGNTIYF
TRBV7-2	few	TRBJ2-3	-	TGTGCCAGCAGCAAAGGGGGTAGGACAGATACGCAGTATTTT	CASSKGGRTDTQYF
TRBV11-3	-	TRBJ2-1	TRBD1	TGTGCCAGCAGTTCCCGACAGGGGCAATACAATGAGCAGTTCTTC	CASSSRQGQYNEQFF
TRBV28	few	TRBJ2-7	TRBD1	TGTGCCAGCAGTTTTCCACCGGGACAGGTCCCTGACGAGCAGTACTTC	CASSFPPGQVPDEQYF
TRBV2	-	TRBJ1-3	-	TGTGCCAGCAGTACTCTACGACAGAGCTCTGGAAACACCATATATTTT	CASSTLRQSSGNTIYF
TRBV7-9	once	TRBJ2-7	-	TGTGCCAGCAGCCAGGGGGGTGGCAGGAGTGTGGCGGAGTACTTC	CASSQGGGRSVAEYF
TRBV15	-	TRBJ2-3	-	TGTGCCACCAGCAGAGATCAGGATACGCAGTATTTT	CATSRDQDTQYF